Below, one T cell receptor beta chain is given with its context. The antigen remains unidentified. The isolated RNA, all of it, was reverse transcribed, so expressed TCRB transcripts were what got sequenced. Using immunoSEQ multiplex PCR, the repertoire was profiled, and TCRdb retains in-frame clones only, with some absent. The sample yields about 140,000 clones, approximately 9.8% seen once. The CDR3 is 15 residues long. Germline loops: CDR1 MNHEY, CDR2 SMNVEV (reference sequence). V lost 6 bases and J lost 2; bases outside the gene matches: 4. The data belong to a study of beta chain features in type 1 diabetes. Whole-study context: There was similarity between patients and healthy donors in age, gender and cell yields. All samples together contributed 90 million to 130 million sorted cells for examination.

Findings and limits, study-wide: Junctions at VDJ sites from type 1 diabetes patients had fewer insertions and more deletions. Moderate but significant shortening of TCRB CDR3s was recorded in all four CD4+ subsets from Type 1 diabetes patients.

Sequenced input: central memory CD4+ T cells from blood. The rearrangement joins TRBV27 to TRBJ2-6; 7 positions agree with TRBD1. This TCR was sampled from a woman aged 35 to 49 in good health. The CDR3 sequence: CASSIDRAGANVLTF. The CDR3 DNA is TGTGCCAGCAGCATTGACAGGGCTGGGGCCAACGTCCTGACTTTC.